This T cell receptor (beta chain) was identified in a study of CD8 T cells in ankylosing spondylitis. Study-level results: It appeared that ankylosing spondylitis blood was characterized by a TCR beta motif of several highly homologous variants. Clones tied to disease were said to be significantly enriched in matched ankylosing spondylitis synovial fluid. With a CD8+ phenotype, disease-linked clones were relatively rare in peripheral blood.

TCRdb redid the calling of the 5' RACE reads with MiXCR, one entry per CDR3 protein. This table has about 500,000 distinct CDR3 sequences, about 5.7% appearing once. As concerns this clonotype: What it binds is not known.

CDR3 size: 14 residues. CDR1 and CDR2 (germline): MNHNS, SASEGT. Between the trimmed V and J ends, which lost 8 bases and 4 bases, there was a span of 16 bases. Sequencing used blood, either unsorted or a sorted T cell fraction (not recorded which). This sequence joins TRBV6-1 and TRBJ2-3; the D gene could be TRBD1 or TRBD2 (5 bases each). This sequence was found in a male donor with ankylosing spondylitis. The CDR3 region has the DNA TGTGCCAGCTGGAGGCGAGGGACCTCAGATACGCAGTATTTT. Translating gives CASWRRGTSDTQYF.